This T cell receptor (beta chain) stems from a study of T-cell memory formation after mild COVID-19. This clonotype was counted only a few times. Germline CDR1 is LGHDT and CDR2 is YNNKEL (reference sequence). This CDR3 spans 14 amino acids. With 4 bases removed from V and 5 bases from J, the gap between germline ends came to 14 bases. Each CDR3 protein is one row after TCRdb ran MiXCR on the 5' RACE reads. Among under 300,000 distinct CDR3 sequences listed, roughly 15% were seen once. Sequenced input: PBMCs or a T cell subset sorted from them (not recorded which). This clonotype was sampled from a man younger than 35 who had mild COVID-19 (a few samples of this study predate the infection). Cell type and time point are not known. The chain has TRBV3-1 and TRBJ2-5; D may match TRBD1 or TRBD2 (5 bases each). The CDR3 region is CASSRGAIAETQYF. CDR3 DNA: TGTGCCAGCAGCCGAGGGGCGATTGCGGAGACCCAGTACTTC.